Listed below are T cell receptor beta chains from one sample, sequenced in a study of blood T cell repertoires in COVID-19. The protocol was immunoSEQ multiplex PCR, while the TCRdb copy is restricted to in-frame clones and leaves out a portion. This sample has 250,000 to 350,000 clones, with about nine tenths found just once. The source material was PBMCs or T cells enriched from blood (not recorded which). The receptors were sampled from a woman between 50 and 59 years old who had been exposed to COVID-19. Both conserved end residues are part of each CDR3. A D gene is named only where the DNA matches it firmly. The listing skips clone size in some rows; elsewhere it reads once, few, many or a size class.

d_call,v_call,j_call,clone_size,cdr3_nt,cdr3_aa
NA,TRBV12-3/TRBV12-4,TRBJ1-6,NA,TGTGCCAGCAGCTATTCCCATTCACCCCTCCACTTT,CASSYSHSPLHF
TRBD2,TRBV5-1,TRBJ2-5,NA,TGCGCCAGCAGCTTGCTAGCGGGGGGGGAAGAGACCCAGTACTTC,CASSLLAGGEETQYF
NA,TRBV4-2,TRBJ2-7,NA,TGTGCCGCGCAGGACACGAGCTCCTACGAGCAGTACTTC,CAAQDTSSYEQYF
TRBD1,TRBV20-1,TRBJ2-3,once,TGCAGTGCTAGTAGTGCAGGGACAGGCACAGATACGCAGTATTTT,CSASSAGTGTDTQYF
TRBD1,TRBV18,TRBJ1-1,NA,TGTGCCAGCTCACAAACAGGGGCCACTGAAGCTTTCTTT,CASSQTGATEAFF
NA,TRBV4-2,TRBJ2-3,NA,TGTGCCAGCAGCCAAGATCTTGGGCTAGCGCAGACCACAGATACGCAGTATTTT,CASSQDLGLAQTTDTQYF
NA,TRBV7-2,TRBJ1-3,once,TGTGCCAGCAGCCCCACCACGGGCACCATATATTTT,CASSPTTGTIYF
TRBD2,TRBV11-2,TRBJ2-3,NA,TGTGCCAGCAGCTTCAACCTCGGGGGGTTTGGGACAGATACGCAGTATTTT,CASSFNLGGFGTDTQYF
TRBD1,TRBV28,TRBJ1-5,NA,TGTGCCAGCAGTTCCGGACAGGGGGGTGCTCAGCCCCAGCATTTT,CASSSGQGGAQPQHF
TRBD1,TRBV5-1,TRBJ2-1,NA,TGCGCCAGCAGCTTGGGTGGGACAGGGGGGAGCAATGAGCAGTTCTTC,CASSLGGTGGSNEQFF
TRBD2,TRBV7-2,TRBJ2-7,NA,TGTGCCAGCAGCTTAGCGGCGGGGGGCCAAACCTACGAGCAGTACTTC,CASSLAAGGQTYEQYF
NA,TRBV19,TRBJ2-2,NA,TGTGCCAGTATTCCCCGGGGGAGCGGGCACACCGGGGAGCTGTTTTTT,CASIPRGSGHTGELFF
NA,TRBV3-1/TRBV3-2,TRBJ2-3,NA,TGTGCCAGCGGGCCCGGGCTAGCGAACACAGATACGCAGTATTTT,CASGPGLANTDTQYF
NA,TRBV3-1/TRBV3-2,TRBJ1-4,NA,TGTGCCAGCAGCCCAGGTCTGATAGATGAAAAACTGTTTTTT,CASSPGLIDEKLFF
NA,TRBV5-1,TRBJ2-3,NA,TGCGCCAGCAGCTCTATGGCGACTTCGGCAGATACGCAGTATTTT,CASSSMATSADTQYF
NA,TRBV5-4,TRBJ2-5,NA,TGTGCCAGCAGCGGACGAGGGGGATTAGCCGGTGAGACCCAGTACTTC,CASSGRGGLAGETQYF
NA,TRBV5-4,TRBJ1-1,NA,TGTGCCAGCACCCAGACGGCGGGGGGTACTGAAGCTTTCTTT,CASTQTAGGTEAFF
NA,TRBV28,TRBJ1-1,NA,TGTGCCAGCAGTTACAGTTCTATGAACACTGAAGCTTTCTTT,CASSYSSMNTEAFF
TRBD2,TRBV2,TRBJ2-3,NA,TGTGCCAGCCCGAAAAGCGGGGGAAGCACAGATACGCAGTATTTT,CASPKSGGSTDTQYF
TRBD1,TRBV7-8,TRBJ1-6,NA,TGTGCCAGCAGCTTAGTGGAAGGACAGGGGGGCCTTCTTAATTCACCCCTCCACTTT,CASSLVEGQGGLLNSPLHF
NA,TRBV10-3,TRBJ2-1,NA,TGTGCCATCAGTGATGGGCAGAGCTCCTACAATGAGCAGTTCTTC,CAISDGQSSYNEQFF
TRBD1,TRBV23-1,TRBJ2-3,NA,TGCGCCAGCAGCTTGGTCCAGGGGGCCTATACGCAGTATTTT,CASSLVQGAYTQYF
NA,TRBV29-1,TRBJ2-1,NA,TGCAGCGTAGACGCGGACAGCAACAATGAGCAGTTCTTC,CSVDADSNNEQFF
TRBD1,TRBV19,TRBJ1-2,NA,TGTGCCAGTAGTCTCGGGACAGGGCAAACCTATGGCTACACCTTC,CASSLGTGQTYGYTF
TRBD2,TRBV28,TRBJ2-7,NA,TGTGCCAGCAGGAGCCAGGGACTAGCGGTCTCCTACGAGCAGTACTTC,CASRSQGLAVSYEQYF
NA,TRBV4-1,TRBJ2-2,NA,TGCGCCAGCAGCCAAGAGGCCAGTTCAATCGGGGAGCTGTTTTTT,CASSQEASSIGELFF
NA,TRBV27,TRBJ1-6,NA,TGTGCCAGCAGCCCCTCCGGGATTCAAAATTCACCCCTCCACTTT,CASSPSGIQNSPLHF
NA,TRBV7-9,TRBJ1-4,NA,TGTGCCAGCAGCTCAATGACAGGAATAAATGAAAAACTGTTTTTT,CASSSMTGINEKLFF
TRBD2,TRBV19,TRBJ2-3,NA,TGTGCCAGTAGTATAGATCTAGAATGGACTAGCGGAAAAGATACGCAGTATTTT,CASSIDLEWTSGKDTQYF
TRBD1,TRBV4-1,TRBJ1-5,NA,TGCGCCAGCAGCCAAGGGACAGGGACGGGCAATCAGCCCCAGCATTTT,CASSQGTGTGNQPQHF
NA,TRBV9,TRBJ2-3,NA,TGTGCCAGCAGCGTAGGGACTTCTGATACGCAGTATTTT,CASSVGTSDTQYF
TRBD1,TRBV5-4,TRBJ1-2,NA,TGTGCCAGCAGCTTGGACAGGGGGCTGGGCTATGGCTACACCTTC,CASSLDRGLGYGYTF
NA,TRBV6-5,TRBJ2-7,NA,TGTGCCAGCAGTTACTCGTCCAGGGTAGGGTACGAGCAGTACTTC,CASSYSSRVGYEQYF
NA,TRBV28,TRBJ2-1,NA,TGTGCCAGCGGGGGGAGCTCCTACAATGAGCAGTTCTTC,CASGGSSYNEQFF
TRBD1,TRBV28,TRBJ1-2,NA,TGTGCCAGCAGTTTATATCCCCCGGGACAGGGCTATGGCTACACCTTC,CASSLYPPGQGYGYTF
NA,TRBV5-4,TRBJ1-2,NA,TGTGCCAGCAGCCGCACCGACAGATACTATGGCTACACCTTC,CASSRTDRYYGYTF
TRBD1,TRBV18,TRBJ1-2,NA,TGTGCCAGCCGACCGGGACAGCTTCATCCTACAGGCTACACCTTC,CASRPGQLHPTGYTF
TRBD1,TRBV14,TRBJ2-7,once,TGTGCCAGCAGCCGTATAAGGGACAGGGGTTACGAGCAGTACTTC,CASSRIRDRGYEQYF
NA,TRBV6-2/TRBV6-3,TRBJ2-5,NA,TGTGCCAGCAGTTCGCTCAGGGAGGCGGAGACCCAGTACTTC,CASSSLREAETQYF
TRBD2,TRBV7-2,TRBJ2-5,NA,TGTGCCAGCAGCCAGGGACTAGCGGGGGGGCAAGAGACCCAGTACTTC,CASSQGLAGGQETQYF
TRBD1,TRBV7-9,TRBJ2-6,NA,TGTGCCAGCAGCTTAGACAGGGGGCTGGCTGGGGCCAACGTCCTGACTTTC,CASSLDRGLAGANVLTF